Listed below are T cell receptor beta chains from one sample, sequenced in a study of PD-1 blockade in classical Hodgkin lymphoma. Clones were read by immunoSEQ multiplex PCR, and TCRdb kept only the in-frame ones, dropping some. The repertoire holds under 9,500 clones, with more than 85% as singletons. The sample taken for sequencing was CD8+ T cells from blood. The source of these receptors is a human donor with classical Hodgkin lymphoma. CDR3s include the opening cysteine and the closing phenylalanine or tryptophan. A D gene is named only where the DNA matches it firmly. The listing skips clone size in some rows; elsewhere it reads once, few, many or a size class.

clone_size j_call v_call d_call cdr3_nt cdr3_aa
. TRBJ1-1 TRBV11-2 TRBD1 TGTGCCAGCGCCTGGACAGGGGCGATGAACACTGAAGCTTTCTTT CASAWTGAMNTEAFF
. TRBJ2-3 TRBV7-9 . TGTGCCAGCAGCTTAATCACAGATACGCAGTATTTT CASSLITDTQYF
. TRBJ2-2 TRBV7-6 TRBD1 TGTGCCAGCAGCTTTACAGGGGGTAGTACCGGGGAGCTGTTTTTT CASSFTGGSTGELFF
. TRBJ2-3 TRBV28 TRBD2 TGTGCCAGCAGTCTCATAGCGGAGGGAGGGACAGATACGCAGTATTTT CASSLIAEGGTDTQYF
. TRBJ1-1 TRBV4-1 . TGCGCCAGCAGCCAAGGGGCAGGGTGGGAAGCTTTCTTT CASSQGAGWEAFF
. TRBJ1-2 TRBV25-1 . TGTGCCAGCAGTGAATATAGTGCGGAAATCTATGGCTACACCTTC CASSEYSAEIYGYTF
. TRBJ1-1 TRBV5-4 . TGTGCCAGCAGCTTGGCCGCGGGCTTTGAAGCTTTCTTT CASSLAAGFEAFF
. TRBJ2-1 TRBV11-2 . TGTGCCAGCAGCTTAGGCTACAATGAGCAGTTCTTC CASSLGYNEQFF
. TRBJ1-5 TRBV27 . TGTGCCAGCAGTTTACACGCTGCCCCGACGGGGGACTTTTATCAGCCCCAGCATTTT CASSLHAAPTGDFYQPQHF
. TRBJ1-1 TRBV10-3 . TGTGCCATCAGTAGTAAGGGTGTGGCTGAAGCTTTCTTT CAISSKGVAEAFF
. TRBJ2-5 TRBV2 TRBD1 TGTGCCAGCAGATGGACAGGGGGCACGGAGACCCAGTACTTC CASRWTGGTETQYF
. TRBJ2-7 TRBV11-2 . TGTGCCAGCAGCTTAGAGAGGTGGGATGGGGAGCAGTACTTC CASSLERWDGEQYF
few TRBJ2-7 TRBV29-1 . TGCAGCGTTGAAGAGGGCAGGGGCTACGAGCAGTACTTC CSVEEGRGYEQYF
. TRBJ2-3 TRBV4-3 . TGCGCCAGCAGCCAAGATCGGCGGGGCCCAGATACGCAGTATTTT CASSQDRRGPDTQYF
. TRBJ1-2 TRBV4-1 . TGCGCCAGCAGCCAAACAGGGACCCCCTATGGCTACACCTTC CASSQTGTPYGYTF
. TRBJ1-2 TRBV27 . TGTGCCAGCGGAAACTTGGCGCGGTCTGTCTATGGCTACACCTTC CASGNLARSVYGYTF
. TRBJ2-7 TRBV7-6 TRBD2 TGTGCCAGCAGCTTAGAGACTAGCGGGGCCTCCTACGAGCAGTACTTC CASSLETSGASYEQYF
. TRBJ2-1 TRBV30 . TGTGCCTGGAGTGTAATGTCCTACAATGAGCAGTTCTTC CAWSVMSYNEQFF
. TRBJ2-7 TRBV20-1 . TGCAGTGCTAGAGTATACGAGCAGTACTTC CSARVYEQYF
. TRBJ2-7 TRBV10-1 . TGCGCCAGCAGTGAATATGCCGGATCCTACGAGCAGTACTTC CASSEYAGSYEQYF
few TRBJ1-6 TRBV5-1 . TGCGCCAGCAGCTTCCGGGCCCCCAATTCACCCCTCCACTTT CASSFRAPNSPLHF
. TRBJ1-1 TRBV4-2 . TGTGCCAGCAGCCACGGATTCGCTGAAGCTTTCTTT CASSHGFAEAFF
. TRBJ2-7 TRBV7-9 . TGTGCCAGCAGCCCGAAAAGGGCCGGGGGCTGGAACGAGCAGTACTTC CASSPKRAGGWNEQYF
. TRBJ2-3 TRBV13 . TGTGCCAGCAGCTTCAACCATGACAGAGTAGATACGCAGTATTTT CASSFNHDRVDTQYF
once TRBJ2-1 TRBV27 . TGTGCCAGCAGTTTATCTAGCTACAATGAGCAGTTCTTC CASSLSSYNEQFF
. TRBJ2-3 TRBV27 . TGTGCCAGCAGTTTATCGGGGGGGCATTATAGCACAGATACGCAGTATTTT CASSLSGGHYSTDTQYF